A selection of T cell receptor beta chains follows, all from one sample in a study of blood T cell repertoires in COVID-19. TCRdb's table, derived via immunoSEQ multiplex PCR, lists solely in-frame clones and lacks some. The sample carries around 500,000 clones, roughly 90% recorded once. Sequenced: PBMCs or T cells enriched from blood (not recorded which). The source of these receptors is a woman aged 40 to 50 who had recovered from COVID-19. CDR3s include the opening cysteine and the closing phenylalanine or tryptophan. Each record gives: clone size, J gene, V gene, D gene, CDR3 DNA, CDR3 protein. A D gene is named only where the DNA matches it firmly. Part of the rows lack a size; the others show once, few, many or a class for expanded clones.

abundance: NA
j_gene: TRBJ2-5
v_gene: TRBV4-3
d_gene: NA
CDR3nt: TGCGCCAGCAGCCAAGAATTAGGGCCGAAGGGGGAGACCCAGTACTTC
CDR3aa: CASSQELGPKGETQYF

abundance: once
j_gene: TRBJ1-6
v_gene: TRBV7-9
d_gene: NA
CDR3nt: TGTGCCAGCAGCCGCCGAAATCGGGGAGGGGATAATTCACCCCTCCACTTT
CDR3aa: CASSRRNRGGDNSPLHF

abundance: once
j_gene: TRBJ1-1
v_gene: TRBV6-5
d_gene: TRBD1
CDR3nt: TGTGCCAGCAGTTACTTCGGGACAGCTAACACTGAAGCTTTCTTT
CDR3aa: CASSYFGTANTEAFF

abundance: once
j_gene: TRBJ2-1
v_gene: TRBV2
d_gene: TRBD2
CDR3nt: TGTGCCAGCCTAACCGGGACTAGCTTCTTCAATGAGCAGTTCTTC
CDR3aa: CASLTGTSFFNEQFF

abundance: NA
j_gene: TRBJ2-3
v_gene: TRBV5-1
d_gene: TRBD2
CDR3nt: TGCGCCAGCAGCGGCGACCACCCGGGACTAGCGGGAGGGCCATTGGGGACAGATACGCAGTATTTT
CDR3aa: CASSGDHPGLAGGPLGTDTQYF

abundance: NA
j_gene: TRBJ1-4
v_gene: TRBV2
d_gene: TRBD1
CDR3nt: TGTGCCAGCAGTCGGGACAGGCCCTCAACTAATGAAAAACTGTTTTTT
CDR3aa: CASSRDRPSTNEKLFF

abundance: NA
j_gene: TRBJ2-1
v_gene: TRBV6-2/TRBV6-3
d_gene: TRBD2
CDR3nt: TGTGCCAGCAGCATTAGCGGGAGGACCAATGAGCAGTTCTTC
CDR3aa: CASSISGRTNEQFF

abundance: NA
j_gene: TRBJ2-3
v_gene: TRBV11-2
d_gene: TRBD2
CDR3nt: TGTGCCAGCAGCCTTGGGACTAGCGGGAGCACAGATACGCAGTATTTT
CDR3aa: CASSLGTSGSTDTQYF

abundance: NA
j_gene: TRBJ2-5
v_gene: TRBV2
d_gene: NA
CDR3nt: TGTGCCAGCAGTGAGAACAGGGAGAAGACCCAGTACTTC
CDR3aa: CASSENREKTQYF

abundance: NA
j_gene: TRBJ2-7
v_gene: TRBV7-2
d_gene: TRBD1
CDR3nt: TGTGCCAGCAGCCTGGGACAGGGTCTGAACGAGCAGTACTTC
CDR3aa: CASSLGQGLNEQYF

abundance: few
j_gene: TRBJ2-7
v_gene: TRBV19
d_gene: NA
CDR3nt: TGTGCCAGTAGTATATCCCGGAGTAGATCCCGTTACGAGCAGTACTTC
CDR3aa: CASSISRSRSRYEQYF

abundance: NA
j_gene: TRBJ2-7
v_gene: TRBV27
d_gene: TRBD2
CDR3nt: TGTGCCAGCAGTCGAACCGGGACTAGCGCCAACTACGAGCAGTACTTC
CDR3aa: CASSRTGTSANYEQYF

abundance: once
j_gene: TRBJ1-2
v_gene: TRBV24-1
d_gene: NA
CDR3nt: TGTGCCACCAGTGATTTTACAGGGCACTACACCTTC
CDR3aa: CATSDFTGHYTF

abundance: NA
j_gene: TRBJ1-2
v_gene: TRBV5-6
d_gene: NA
CDR3nt: TGTGCCAGCAGCTTAAGGAGGGGCCTTTGGGGCTACACCTTC
CDR3aa: CASSLRRGLWGYTF

abundance: NA
j_gene: TRBJ2-1
v_gene: TRBV5-1
d_gene: TRBD2
CDR3nt: TGCGCCAGCAGCGAAGCGGGAGTCGGGATTGAGCAGTTCTTC
CDR3aa: CASSEAGVGIEQFF

abundance: NA
j_gene: TRBJ2-1
v_gene: TRBV4-2
d_gene: NA
CDR3nt: TGTGCCAGCAGCCAGGGGGGCGCGGGAGTCACCTCCTACAATGAGCAGTTCTTC
CDR3aa: CASSQGGAGVTSYNEQFF

abundance: NA
j_gene: TRBJ2-7
v_gene: TRBV4-3
d_gene: TRBD1
CDR3nt: TGCGCCAGCAGTTCCTCTGGGACAGGGGGTCGCACCGAGCAGTACTTC
CDR3aa: CASSSSGTGGRTEQYF

abundance: NA
j_gene: TRBJ2-5
v_gene: TRBV3-1/TRBV3-2
d_gene: NA
CDR3nt: TGTGCCAGCAGCCTCCCCGGTCTGGAAGAGACCCAGTACTTC
CDR3aa: CASSLPGLEETQYF

abundance: NA
j_gene: TRBJ2-1
v_gene: TRBV5-1
d_gene: TRBD2
CDR3nt: TGCGCCAGCAGCGCCCGGGAGGGCATATACAATGAGCAGTTCTTC
CDR3aa: CASSAREGIYNEQFF

abundance: NA
j_gene: TRBJ1-4
v_gene: TRBV28
d_gene: TRBD1
CDR3nt: TGTGCCAGCAGCTTATCGACAGGGGGCGTTTCGGAAAAACTGTTTTTT
CDR3aa: CASSLSTGGVSEKLFF

abundance: NA
j_gene: TRBJ2-7
v_gene: TRBV20-1
d_gene: TRBD2
CDR3nt: TGCAGTGCTAGTATTTCTAGCGGGAGTTCCTACGAGCAGTACTTC
CDR3aa: CSASISSGSSYEQYF

abundance: NA
j_gene: TRBJ2-1
v_gene: TRBV6-2/TRBV6-3
d_gene: TRBD2
CDR3nt: TGTGCCAGCAGTCACGCGGGAGGTGAGCAGTTCTTC
CDR3aa: CASSHAGGEQFF

abundance: NA
j_gene: TRBJ1-5
v_gene: TRBV27
d_gene: TRBD1
CDR3nt: TGTGCCAGCGGACAGGGAGGGCAGCCCCAGCATTTT
CDR3aa: CASGQGGQPQHF

abundance: NA
j_gene: TRBJ2-3
v_gene: TRBV9
d_gene: TRBD2
CDR3nt: TGTGCCAGCAGCGTGGGGACTAGCGGATACACAGATACGCAGTATTTT
CDR3aa: CASSVGTSGYTDTQYF

abundance: NA
j_gene: TRBJ2-1
v_gene: TRBV10-1
d_gene: NA
CDR3nt: TGCGCCAGCAGCGATCAGGGGACTACGTATTACAATGAGCAGTTCTTC
CDR3aa: CASSDQGTTYYNEQFF

abundance: NA
j_gene: TRBJ1-1
v_gene: TRBV7-2
d_gene: NA
CDR3nt: TGTGCCAGCAGCAGCGGGACTTCGAGCACTGAAGCTTTCTTT
CDR3aa: CASSSGTSSTEAFF

abundance: NA
j_gene: TRBJ1-1
v_gene: TRBV25-1
d_gene: NA
CDR3nt: TGTGCCAGCAGTGAATCACTAGGGATGAACACTGAAGCTTTCTTT
CDR3aa: CASSESLGMNTEAFF

abundance: once
j_gene: TRBJ2-3
v_gene: TRBV5-1
d_gene: TRBD2
CDR3nt: TGCGCCAGCAGCGCCTTAGCGGGAGGAGCAGATACGCAGTATTTT
CDR3aa: CASSALAGGADTQYF

abundance: NA
j_gene: TRBJ1-6
v_gene: TRBV5-1
d_gene: NA
CDR3nt: TGCGCCAGGTTACGCGGACGGGACAATAATTCACCCCTCCACTTT
CDR3aa: CARLRGRDNNSPLHF